This TCR beta chain came from a study of OX40 agonist ivuxolimab in advanced cancers. Context from the whole study: Ivuxolimab was an agonistic, fully human IgG2 monoclonal antibody directed against OX40 (CD134), a costimulatory receptor. Intravenous ivuxolimab was administered to patients every 2 weeks at six dose levels: 0.01, 0.1, 0.3, 1.5, 3 and 10 mg/kg. Of the 50 to 55 dose-escalation patients, hepatocellular carcinoma was present in about 20, melanoma in about 15, renal cell carcinoma in 9 and head and neck cancer in 9. The dose-escalation cohort was 82.7% male with a mean age of approximately 59 years, ranging from roughly 23 to 90. Patients were allowed to have had prior anti-PD-1, anti-PD-L1 or anti-CTLA-4 therapy, and approximately 43% of the dose-escalation patients had previously received checkpoint inhibitors. Partial responses were achieved by three dose-escalation patients, of whom one had hepatocellular carcinoma and two had cutaneous melanoma. The point of sequencing TCRbeta in the periphery was to test whether ivuxolimab changed TCR sequence diversity and drove clonal T-cell expansion. The monotherapy dose-escalation portion (N = 52 patients) of the phase I ivuxolimab trial is reported in the paper. On the study overall, not on this receptor specifically: On average, CD8+ T cells showed more expanded clones than CD4+ T cells after ivuxolimab. Partial responders in the 0.1-3.0 mg/kg groups had among the lowest normalized peripheral clonal expansion, especially among CD8+ T cells. Low levels of normalized T-cell clonal expansion were also seen in some nonresponding patients. At doses of 0.1 to 3.0 mg/kg, clonal expansion of both CD4+ and CD8+ T cells in blood was seen between baseline and week 6. The antigen specificity of the clonally expanded peripheral T cells was not determined.

Regarding this clone: No cognate antigen has been identified for it. It has no much larger one-base neighbor in the sample; base qualities were not kept.

The trial excluded patients who had a history of autoimmune disease or who were on systemic immunosuppression. In every dose cohort, peripheral blood was drawn for TCR sequencing at baseline, cycle 4 day 1, and cycle 7 day 1. Samples came from an open-label, multicenter, first-in-human phase I dose-escalation trial of ivuxolimab. Adults with locally advanced or metastatic melanoma, renal cell, hepatocellular, or head and neck squamous cell carcinoma were enrolled in the trial. Before TCR sequencing, CD4+ T cells and CD8+ T cells from peripheral blood were sorted into separate populations. V and J are truncated by 4 bases and 4 bases respectively, leaving an intervening sequence of 13 bases. Per the germline V gene (reference sequence), MNHEY is the CDR1 and SMNVEV is the CDR2. The CDR3 covers 14 residues, taking in both the cysteine and the phenylalanine. Kept here is only the CDR3 DNA, which spans 42 bases and is read in frame from base 1.

To sequence the TCRbeta CDR3 region, genomic DNA was isolated from the sorted cells. TCRbeta CDR3 regions were sequenced using the immunoSEQ Assay. In its TCRdb copy, this immuneACCESS table keeps in-frame sequences only and misses some clones. Where compared with another copy, unresolved V genes explain less than half of these, and the others have no known cause. In this sample the table shows 30,000 to 45,000 clones, roughly 92% of which occur a single time. About 20% of the sample rests with the top ten. This receptor was taken from an adult with an advanced solid tumor such as melanoma, head and neck, liver or kidney cancer. The sample consisted of CD4+ or CD8+ T cells sorted from blood, taken in a trial of the OX40 agonist ivuxolimab. Recombination connected TRBV27 to TRBJ2-5; TRBD1 is a possible D gene, resting on 6 matching bases. The CDR3 has the sequence CASSSKTGSETQYF. The DNA reads as follows: TGTGCCAGCAGTTCTAAGACAGGCTCAGAGACCCAGTACTTC.